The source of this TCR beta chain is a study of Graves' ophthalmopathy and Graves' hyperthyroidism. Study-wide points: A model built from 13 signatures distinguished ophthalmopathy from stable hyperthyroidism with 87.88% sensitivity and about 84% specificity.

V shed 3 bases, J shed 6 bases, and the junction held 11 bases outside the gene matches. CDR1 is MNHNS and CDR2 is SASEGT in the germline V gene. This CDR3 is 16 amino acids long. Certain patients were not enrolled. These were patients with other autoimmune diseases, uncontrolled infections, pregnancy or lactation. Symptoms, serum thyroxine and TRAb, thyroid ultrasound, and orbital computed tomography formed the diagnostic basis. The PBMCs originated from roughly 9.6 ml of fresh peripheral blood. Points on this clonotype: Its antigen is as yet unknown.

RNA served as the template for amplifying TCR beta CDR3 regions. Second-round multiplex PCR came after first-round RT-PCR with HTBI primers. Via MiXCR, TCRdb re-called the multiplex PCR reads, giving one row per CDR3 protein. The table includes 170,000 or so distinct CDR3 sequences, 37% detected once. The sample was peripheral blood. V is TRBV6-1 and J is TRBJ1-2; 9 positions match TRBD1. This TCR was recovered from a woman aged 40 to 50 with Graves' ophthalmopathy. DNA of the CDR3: TGTGCCAGCAGTGAGCCGGGACAGGGCGGAAGGGATGGCTACACCTTC. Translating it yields CASSEPGQGGRDGYTF.